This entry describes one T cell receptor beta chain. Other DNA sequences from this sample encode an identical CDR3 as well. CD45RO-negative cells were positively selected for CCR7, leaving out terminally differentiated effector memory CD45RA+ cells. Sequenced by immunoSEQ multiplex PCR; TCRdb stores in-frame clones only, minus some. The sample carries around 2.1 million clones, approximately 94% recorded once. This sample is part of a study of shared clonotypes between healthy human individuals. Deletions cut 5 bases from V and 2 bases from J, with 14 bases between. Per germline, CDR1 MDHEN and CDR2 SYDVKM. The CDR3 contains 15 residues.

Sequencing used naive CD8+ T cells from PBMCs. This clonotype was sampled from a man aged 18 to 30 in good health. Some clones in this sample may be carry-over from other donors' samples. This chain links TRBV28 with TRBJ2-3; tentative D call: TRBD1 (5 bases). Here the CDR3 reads CASSKGQGDTDTQYF. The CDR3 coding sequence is TGTGCCAGCAGTAAAGGACAAGGAGACACAGATACGCAGTATTTT.